The 18 T cell receptor beta chains given below trace back to one sample, sequenced in a study of cytomegalovirus exposure and HLA in healthy donors. Researchers ran the PCR with 60 Vbeta and 13 Jbeta primers. Some clones are missing from TCRdb's copy, which holds only in-frame ones; the method was immunoSEQ multiplex PCR. The sample holds about 120,000 clones, 74% seen once. The sample consisted of PBMCs. These receptors came from a human donor in good health.

This clone was observed a handful of times. The J gene is TRBJ1-5, the V gene TRBV6-5; D remains ambiguous. V was pared by 6 bases and J by 9 bases, with 18 bases between. The length of the CDR3 is 14 residues. The germline V gene has CDR1 MNHEY and CDR2 SVGAGI. CDR3 nucleotides: TGTGCCAGCAGCTCCGACACTTTTCGACCGCCCCAGCATTTT. Its translation: CASSSDTFRPPQHF.

This rearrangement joins TRBV28 to TRBJ1-1; TRBD1 matches at 9 bases. The germline V gene has CDR1 MDHEN and CDR2 SYDVKM. The V gene end was trimmed by 6 bases and the J gene end by 5 bases; junction bases not matched to a gene: 10. The CDR3 is 15 amino acids. The CDR3 reads CASRISQGAGTEAFF. In nucleotides, the CDR3 is TGTGCCAGCAGGATATCACAGGGGGCGGGGACTGAAGCTTTCTTT. The complete variable domain, with remaining parts taken from reference TRBV28 and TRBJ1-1, reads DVKVTQSSRYLVKRTGEKVFLECVQDMDHENMFWYRQDPGLGLRLIYFSYDVKMKEKGDIPEGYSVSREKKERFSLILESASTNQTSMYLCASRISQGAGTEAFFGQGTRLTVV.

The rearrangement links TRBV13 to TRBJ2-2; 9 bases are a match to TRBD1. This CDR3 spans 16 amino acids. In germline, CDR1 is PRHDT, CDR2 FYEKMQ (reference sequence). V dropped 4 bases and J dropped 4; count of bases not matched to a gene: 7. CDR3 coding DNA: TGTGCCAGCAGCTCGGGACAGGGTCGGTTCACCGGGGAGCTGTTTTTT. Encoded protein: CASSSGQGRFTGELFF. Combining the CDR3 with reference TRBV13 and TRBJ2-2 gives the whole variable domain AAGVIQSPRHLIKEKRETATLKCYPIPRHDTVYWYQQGPGQDPQFLISFYEKMQSDKGSIPDRFSAQQFSDYHSELNMSSLELGDSALYFCASSSGQGRFTGELFFGEGSRLTVL.

The chain recombines TRBV29-1 with TRBJ2-5; TRBD2 matches at 7 bases. This CDR3 is built from 13 residues. The V gene end was trimmed by 4 bases and the J gene end by 2 bases; junction bases not matched to a gene: 4. From germline, CDR1 is SQVTM and CDR2 ANQGSEA. The CDR3 DNA reads as TGCAGCGTTGTGGGGGGGGAGCAAGAGACCCAGTACTTC. Its translation is CSVVGGEQETQYF.

The chain combines TRBV4-3 with TRBJ2-2; D remains unclear. The V end lost 0 bases, the J end lost 5 bases, and 10 bases lay between the germline ends. The CDR3 length is 15 residues. Germline lookup yields CDR1 LGHNA and CDR2 YSLEER. The CDR3 reads CASSQDLSVTGELFF. The CDR3 DNA reads TGCGCCAGCAGCCAAGATCTTTCTGTTACCGGGGAGCTGTTTTTT.

Only one count was recorded for this clone. The rearrangement uses TRBV15 and TRBJ1-3; 12 bases align to TRBD1. V lost 5 bases, J lost 2 bases, and 10 bases stayed unmatched. Per the germline V gene, CDR1 is LNHNV and CDR2 is YYDKDF (reference sequence). The CDR3 covers 18 residues. CDR3 DNA sequence: TGTGCCACCAGCCCAAGGGTTGGGACAGGGGGCCCTGGAAACACCATATATTTT. Encoded protein: CATSPRVGTGGPGNTIYF.

V gene TRBV6-6 combines with J gene TRBJ2-3, with 7 bases fitting TRBD2. This CDR3 spans 16 amino acids. Germline V lookup: CDR1 MNHNY, CDR2 SVGAGI (reference sequence). V dropped 2 bases and J dropped 2; count of bases not matched to a gene: 7. Here the CDR3 reads CASSYPRGGATDTQYF. CDR3 DNA: TGTGCCAGCAGTTACCCTCGCGGGGGAGCCACAGATACGCAGTATTTT.

V and J are TRBV7-7 and TRBJ2-7, with D perhaps matching TRBD2 (5 bases). Germline V gene lookup returns CDR1 SSHAT and CDR2 FNYEAQ (reference sequence). The ends were cut back, 1 base at V and 0 bases at J, with 7 bases in the middle. CDR3 length: 14 residues. Here the CDR3 reads CASSLGSGSYEQYF. Here the CDR3 DNA reads TGTGCCAGCAGCTTAGGGAGCGGCTCCTACGAGCAGTACTTC.

The genes are TRBV6-6 and TRBJ2-6; D ambiguous. Per the germline V gene, CDR1 is MNHNY and CDR2 is SVGAGI (reference sequence). This CDR3 spans 14 amino acids. The V and J ends lost 2 bases and 4 bases respectively, with 6 bases between them. The CDR3 sequence: CASSYVGGANVLTF. CDR3 nucleotides: TGTGCCAGCAGTTACGTCGGGGGGGCCAACGTCCTGACTTTC.

This clone was counted between two and nine times. The genes are TRBV4-2 and TRBJ1-6, with 9 bases identical to TRBD1. The trim removed 0 bases at V and 8 bases at J, leaving 2 bases unmatched. From germline, CDR1 is LGHNA and CDR2 YNFKEQ. The CDR3 is 15 amino acids. The CDR3 region has the DNA TGTGCCAGCAGCCAAGAAGGACAGGGGTATTCACCCCTCCACTTT. This encodes CASSQEGQGYSPLHF.

The chain uses TRBV10-3 and TRBJ1-2, with a weak D call TRBD1 (6 bases). Germline assignment: CDR1 ENHRY and CDR2 SYGVKD. The CDR3 has 13 residues. V lost 6 bases, J lost 1 base, and 9 bases lay in between. The CDR3 protein is CAISRDNNYGYTF. For the CDR3, the DNA is TGTGCCATCAGCCGGGACAATAACTATGGCTACACCTTC.

CDR3 region: CASALAGYNEQFF. Here the CDR3 DNA reads TGTGCCAGCGCACTAGCGGGCTACAATGAGCAGTTCTTC. The chain is built from TRBV2 and TRBJ2-1; 9 bases match TRBD2. V dropped 8 bases and J dropped 3; count of bases not matched to a gene: 2. The CDR3 has 13 amino acids. Per germline, CDR1 SNHLY and CDR2 FYNNEI.

This rearrangement joins TRBV5-1 to TRBJ2-1; 12 bases are a match to TRBD2. CDR1 and CDR2 from the germline V gene are SGHRS and YFSETQ. This CDR3 has 15 amino acids. The V and J ends lost 4 bases and 7 bases, in that order; junction bases with no gene match: 6. The chain's CDR3 is CASSVTSGSLNEQFF. The CDR3 region has the DNA TGCGCCAGCAGCGTGACTAGCGGGAGTTTGAATGAGCAGTTCTTC.

The genes are TRBV2 and TRBJ1-1; D perhaps matches TRBD1 (5 bases). V dropped 4 bases and J dropped 4 bases, with 13 bases sitting between them. CDR3 size: 14 residues. Germline values: CDR1 SNHLY, CDR2 FYNNEI. The CDR3 loop is CASSVGQGGTEAFF. CDR3 DNA sequence: TGTGCCAGCAGTGTCGGTCAGGGCGGCACTGAAGCTTTCTTT.

This chain uses TRBV5-4 with TRBJ2-7; 8 positions agree with TRBD2. V lost 4 bases to trimming and J lost 6 bases; unmatched junction nucleotides: 21. Germline assignment: CDR1 SGHNT and CDR2 YYREEE (reference sequence). The CDR3 loop spans 18 amino acids. This CDR3 is CASSPFPSSGMLVGEQYF. CDR3 nucleotide sequence: TGTGCCAGCAGCCCCTTTCCCAGTAGCGGGATGTTGGTCGGCGAGCAGTACTTC. Looking up the rest from reference TRBV5-4 and TRBJ2-7 gives the full variable domain: ETGVTQSPTHLIKTRGQQVTLRCSSQSGHNTVSWYQQALGQGPQFIFQYYREEENGRGNFPPRFSGLQFPNYSSELNVNALELDDSALYLCASSPFPSSGMLVGEQYFGPGTRLTVT.

V usage is TRBV27 and J usage is TRBJ2-7, with 13 bases matching TRBD2. V trimming: 5 bases; J trimming: 4 bases; junction bases outside the gene matches: 5. CDR1 and CDR2 from the germline V gene are MNHEY and SMNVEV (reference sequence). The CDR3 has 15 amino acids. DNA for the CDR3: TGTGCCAGCAGTGTGGGACTAGCGGGGCCATACGAGCAGTACTTC. Amino acid sequence: CASSVGLAGPYEQYF.

Only one count was recorded for this clone. The chain couples TRBV28 to TRBJ1-4; no clear D gene. The V and J ends lost 9 bases and 0 bases respectively, with 11 bases between them. CDR3 length: 14 residues. Germline CDR1 and CDR2: MDHEN and SYDVKM. CDR3 protein: CASSWASTNEKLFF. The CDR3 nucleotides are TGTGCCAGTTCTTGGGCGTCAACTAATGAAAAACTGTTTTTT.

The chain joins TRBV7-2 to TRBJ2-7; possibly TRBD2 for D (7 bases). The CDR3 length is 15 residues. Germline V gene lookup returns CDR1 SGHTA and CDR2 FQGNSA. Trimming took 4 bases from V and 2 from J, leaving 15 bases between them. The CDR3 is CASSSQGGRTYEQYF. The CDR3 bases are TGTGCCAGCAGCTCACAGGGAGGGAGGACCTACGAGCAGTACTTC.